These 3 T cell receptor beta chains were sequenced from one sample in a study of CD8 T cells in Susac syndrome. The RNA, roughly 0.45 to 1 ug, was put through reverse transcription using random hexamers. Each CDR3 protein is one row after TCRdb ran MiXCR on the immunoSEQ multiplex PCR reads. The data hold 200,000 to 300,000 distinct CDR3 sequences, with roughly 95% observed a single time. Sequencing was performed on CD4+ T cells from PBMCs. The receptors here all came from a human donor with Susac syndrome.

This sequence joins TRBV20-1 and TRBJ2-7; D is ambiguous. CDR1 DFQATT and CDR2 SNEGSKA come from the germline V gene (reference sequence). Trimming pared 4 bases from V and 6 bases from J, leaving 7 bases between. The CDR3 is made up of 10 amino acids. The CDR3 loop is CSATLGEQYF. The CDR3 DNA sequence: TGCAGTGCTACACTCGGCGAGCAGTACTTC.

The V call is TRBV12-3 or TRBV12-4, the J call TRBJ1-4; D not resolved. Trimming pared 5 bases from V and 3 bases from J, leaving 7 bases between. This CDR3 comprises 13 residues. CDR3 region: CASSGQANEKLFF. The CDR3 bases are TGTGCCAGCAGTGGTCAGGCTAATGAAAAACTGTTTTTT.

The V call is TRBV20-1, the J call TRBJ2-2; no reliable D call. The CDR3 is 13 amino acids. V lost 3 bases and J lost 0, with 5 bases in between. Germline V CDR1 and CDR2: DFQATT, SNEGSKA (reference sequence). The CDR3, as DNA: TGCAGTGCTAGGCGGACGAACACCGGGGAGCTGTTTTTT. Its protein product is CSARRTNTGELFF.